A single TCR beta chain is shown here with its context. Antigen specificity is unknown. The sample comes from a study of vaccination and CD4 T cells after COVID-19. Trimming stripped 2 bases from V and 8 bases from J, with 10 bases between. This CDR3 has 12 amino acids. Germline CDR1 SGHRS, CDR2 YFSETQ. Documented treatment: approximately 10-day PBMC culture with coronavirus spike peptide pools or control peptides (ViraFEST assay). Scientists ran DNA taken from cultured CD4+ T cells through the Oncomine TCR Beta short-read assay for sequencing. TCRdb itself ran the PCR reads through MiXCR, one entry per CDR3 protein. The sample has approximately 10,000 distinct CDR3 sequences; less than 70% are singletons.

Input material: CD4+ T cells from blood, cultured in vitro. V is TRBV5-1 and J is TRBJ1-2; a possible D gene is TRBD1 (6 bases). This clonotype was obtained from a human donor who had recovered from COVID-19. DNA of the CDR3: TGCGCCAGCAGCTTTAGGGGGGAAGGCTACACCTTC. It specifies CASSFRGEGYTF.